The clone carrying this T cell receptor beta chain came up many times. Its antigen is not known. The data stem from a study of T cells after yellow fever vaccination. Study-wide results and limits: Abundant bulk-derived clonotypes could contaminate FACS-sorted repertoires. Reappearance after the booster was seen for most primary-vaccination clones, at 96% CD4 and less than 90% CD8.

TCRdb recomputed calls from the 5' RACE reads with MiXCR, one row per CDR3 protein. The repertoire includes about 170,000 distinct CDR3 sequences, 5.5% to 7.5% of them detected once, and just under 3% sits in the top ten. Sequenced material: CD4+ T cells sorted from PBMCs, taken on the day of the first yellow fever vaccination. The receptor was derived from a man between 18 and 35 years old who received the YFV17D yellow fever vaccine.

The chain's CDR3 is CASSFSSYEQYF. The CDR3 region has the DNA TGCGCCAGCAGCTTCTCCTCCTACGAGCAGTACTTC. The rearrangement joins TRBV5-1 to TRBJ2-7, with D uncertain. V was pared by 2 bases and J by 0 bases, with 3 bases between. The CDR3 runs 12 residues. Germline loops: CDR1 SGHRS, CDR2 YFSETQ.